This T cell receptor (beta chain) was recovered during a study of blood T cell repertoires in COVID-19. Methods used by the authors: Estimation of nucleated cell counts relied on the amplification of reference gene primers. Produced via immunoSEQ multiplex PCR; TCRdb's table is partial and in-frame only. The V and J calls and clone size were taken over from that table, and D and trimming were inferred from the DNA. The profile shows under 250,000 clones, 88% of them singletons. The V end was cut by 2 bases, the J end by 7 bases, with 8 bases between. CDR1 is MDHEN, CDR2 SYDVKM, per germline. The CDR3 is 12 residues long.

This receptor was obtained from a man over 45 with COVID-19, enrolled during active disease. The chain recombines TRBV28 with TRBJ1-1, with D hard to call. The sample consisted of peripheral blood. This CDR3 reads CASSLISDEAFF. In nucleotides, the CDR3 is TGTGCCAGCAGTTTAATATCAGATGAAGCTTTCTTT.